The 31 T cell receptor beta chains below all came from one sample that was sequenced in a study of OX40 agonist ivuxolimab in advanced cancers. The assay was immunoSEQ multiplex PCR, and TCRdb's table has in-frame clones only and misses some. The sample has around 50,000 clones; about nine tenths are singletons. The source was CD4+ or CD8+ T cells sorted from blood, collected in a trial of the OX40 agonist ivuxolimab. The source of these receptors is an adult with an advanced solid tumor such as melanoma, head and neck, liver or kidney cancer.

This clone came up once. This sequence joins TRBV10-3 and TRBJ1-1; TRBD1 agrees at 7 bases. The germline gives CDR1 ENHRY, CDR2 SYGVKD. The length of the CDR3 is 13 residues. The J segment lost 4 bases and the V segment lost 5 bases, leaving 4 bases of the junction unmatched. The CDR3 sequence: CAISQTGSTEAFF. The CDR3 region has the DNA TGTGCCATCAGTCAGACAGGGTCCACTGAAGCTTTCTTT.

The chain joins TRBV7-6 to TRBJ2-7; possibly TRBD1 for D (6 bases). CDR1 and CDR2 from the germline V gene are SGHVS and FNYEAQ. The CDR3 runs to 15 residues. Trimming took off 5 bases at V and 3 bases at J, with 17 bases between the two ends. The CDR3 is CASSIQTGQHYEQYF. The CDR3 DNA reads TGTGCCAGCAGCATCCAGACCGGACAGCACTACGAGCAGTACTTC.

This chain uses TRBV7-9 with TRBJ1-1, with D perhaps matching TRBD1 (5 bases). The CDR3 covers 14 residues. Trimming took 5 bases from V and 0 from J, leaving 10 bases between them. The germline V gene encodes CDR1 SEHNR and CDR2 FQNEAQ (reference sequence). The DNA for the CDR3 is TGTGCCAGCAGCCTCAGGGAGGTGAACACTGAAGCTTTCTTT. Translation: CASSLREVNTEAFF.

A single count supports this clone. V is TRBV7-2 and J is TRBJ2-5; the match to TRBD1 covers 9 bases. Trimming removed 4 bases from V and 5 bases from J; junction bases left unmatched: 5. Germline V gene lookup returns CDR1 SGHTA and CDR2 FQGNSA. This CDR3 region has 14 residues. The CDR3 reads CASSYRGRWETQYF. CDR3 in DNA: TGTGCCAGCAGCTACAGGGGGCGGTGGGAGACCCAGTACTTC.

The chain is built from TRBV18 and TRBJ2-7; tentative D call: TRBD2 (6 bases). CDR1 and CDR2 (germline): KGHSH, LQKENI. V was trimmed by 0 bases and J by 7 bases, leaving 16 bases between them. The CDR3 loop spans 15 amino acids. Here the CDR3 reads CASSPPTSRSSEQYF. Written as DNA, the CDR3 is TGTGCCAGCTCACCACCCACTAGCCGGTCGTCAGAGCAGTACTTC.

V usage is TRBV5-4 and J usage is TRBJ2-7; 9 positions agree with TRBD1. The CDR3 loop spans 15 amino acids. V shed 4 bases and J 5 bases; nucleotides not matched to a gene: 10. Germline V CDR1 and CDR2: SGHNT, YYREEE (reference sequence). CDR3 loop: CASSPAPDRGDEQYV. In DNA, the CDR3 is TGTGCCAGCAGCCCGGCGCCGGACAGGGGTGACGAGCAGTACGTC.

J is TRBJ1-3 and V is TRBV5-1; a weak D match, TRBD1 (6 bases). The V and J ends lost 5 bases and 0 bases respectively, with 18 bases between them. This CDR3 has 17 residues. Germline lookup yields CDR1 SGHRS and CDR2 YFSETQ. In DNA form, the CDR3 reads TGCGCCAGCAGGCAACAGGGCGGGCTGATCTCTGGAAACACCATATATTTT. Encoded protein: CASRQQGGLISGNTIYF.

This chain uses TRBV15 with TRBJ2-7, with TRBD2 matching over 8 bases. Trimming took 5 bases from V and 2 from J; bases not matched to a gene: 11. The CDR3 has 16 residues. Germline values: CDR1 LNHNV, CDR2 YYDKDF (reference sequence). The CDR3 reads CATSRDTGAGAYEQYF. DNA of the CDR3: TGTGCCACCAGCCGGGATACTGGAGCGGGAGCCTACGAGCAGTACTTC.

This chain connects TRBV28 to TRBJ1-4; 7 nucleotides match TRBD1. After removal of 3 bases from V and 0 bases from J, the junction contained 4 bases not matched to a gene. This CDR3 comprises 16 residues. Per the germline V gene, CDR1 is MDHEN and CDR2 is SYDVKM. In nucleotides, the CDR3 is TGTGCCAGCAGTTTGACAGGGATTGCAACTAATGAAAAACTGTTTTTT. Amino acid sequence: CASSLTGIATNEKLFF.

The rearrangement links TRBV6-1 to TRBJ2-2, with a tentative D call TRBD2 (5 bases). V was cut by 5 bases and J by 4 bases, with 5 bases left in between. Germline V gives CDR1 MNHNS, CDR2 SASEGT. The length of the CDR3 is 12 residues. The CDR3 sequence: CASSLATGELFF. The CDR3 DNA sequence: TGTGCCAGCAGTCTAGCCACCGGGGAGCTGTTTTTT.

V gene TRBV14 combines with J gene TRBJ2-4; D may be TRBD2 (6 bases). This CDR3 contains 14 residues. Between the trimmed V and J ends, which lost 1 base and 7 bases, there was a span of 11 bases. In germline, CDR1 is SGHDN, CDR2 FVKESK. The CDR3 coding sequence is TGTGCCAGCAGCCAAGGTCTGGGACTTAACATTCAGTACTTC. This gives the protein CASSQGLGLNIQYF.

This clone is medium-sized. This chain joins TRBV6-1 and TRBJ1-2, with D possibly matching TRBD1 (5 bases). This CDR3 has 12 residues. Germline CDR1 and CDR2: MNHNS and SASEGT. V lost 6 bases to trimming and J lost 13 bases, with 18 bases between them. The CDR3 nucleotides are TGTGCCAGCAGAAACCCCCCAGGGAGGGCCACCTTC. Its translation: CASRNPPGRATF.

This chain uses TRBV5-1 with TRBJ2-3; TRBD1 agrees at 7 bases. In germline, CDR1 is SGHRS, CDR2 YFSETQ. V lost 1 base to trimming and J lost 4 bases; unmatched junction nucleotides: 6. This CDR3 contains 15 residues. This chain's CDR3 is CASSLYGQGADTQYF. For the CDR3, the DNA is TGCGCCAGCAGCTTGTATGGGCAGGGGGCAGATACGCAGTATTTT.

The gene calls are TRBV5-1 and TRBJ1-6; D gene unclear. This CDR3 has 15 amino acids. The germline CDR1 and CDR2 sequences are SGHRS and YFSETQ. V shed 0 bases and J shed 6 bases, with 10 bases lying between them. The CDR3 is CASSLAMVANSPLHF. The DNA of the CDR3 is TGCGCCAGCAGCTTGGCCATGGTCGCTAATTCACCCCTCCACTTT.

The chain couples TRBV6-6 to TRBJ2-7; a weak D match, TRBD2 (6 bases). The germline gives CDR1 MNHNY, CDR2 SVGAGI (reference sequence). This CDR3 has 15 amino acids. V was pared by 1 base and J by 5 bases, with 15 bases between. For the CDR3, the DNA is TGTGCCAGCAGTTACTTTTCCGGGAGTGGCGACGAGCAGTACTTC. Translation: CASSYFSGSGDEQYF.

V and J are TRBV28 and TRBJ2-7, with a weak D call TRBD2 (5 bases). With 3 bases removed from V and 1 base from J, the gap between germline ends came to 19 bases. This CDR3 has 17 amino acids. Looked up from germline, CDR1 is MDHEN and CDR2 is SYDVKM. DNA for the CDR3: TGTGCCAGCAGTTTTAGGCCGATCGACCCGGGATCCTACGAGCAGTACTTC. Amino acids: CASSFRPIDPGSYEQYF.

This chain joins TRBV21-1 and TRBJ1-2; whether TRBD1, the table's D call, matches the DNA was not checked. TRBV21-1 corresponds to a pseudogene. This CDR3 spans 14 amino acids. The CDR3: CASSKRRGRYGYTF. In nucleotides, the CDR3 is TGTGCCAGCAGCAAACGTAGGGGTAGGTATGGCTACACCTTC.

The V and J genes are TRBV11-2 and TRBJ2-6; D gene uncertain. The germline V and J ends were trimmed by 3 bases and 0 bases, with 6 bases remaining between them. Germline loops: CDR1 SGHAT, CDR2 FQNNGV. This CDR3 is built from 15 residues. The CDR3 loop reads CASSFSNSGANVLTF. The CDR3 DNA follows: TGTGCCAGCAGCTTTTCGAACTCTGGGGCCAACGTCCTGACTTTC. Drawing the rest from reference TRBV11-2 and TRBJ2-6, the complete variable domain is EAGVAQSPRYKIIEKRQSVAFWCNPISGHATLYWYQQILGQGPKLLIQFQNNGVVDDSQLPKDRFSAERLKGVDSTLKIQPAKLEDSAVYLCASSFSNSGANVLTFGAGSRLTVL.

The rearrangement uses TRBV7-6 and TRBJ2-7; 12 bases are a match to TRBD1. CDR1 is SGHVS and CDR2 is FNYEAQ in the germline V gene. This CDR3 spans 15 amino acids. Trimming removed 0 bases from V and 4 bases from J; junction bases left unmatched: 1. The CDR3 nucleotides read TGTGCCAGCAGCTTAGCGGGACAGGGGGCATACGAGCAGTACTTC. It translates to CASSLAGQGAYEQYF.

The V gene is TRBV6-6, the J gene TRBJ2-1; 9 nucleotides align to TRBD2. V lost 10 bases, J lost 2 bases, and 6 bases stayed unmatched. There are 14 residues in the CDR3. Germline V lookup: CDR1 MNHNY, CDR2 SVGAGI (reference sequence). The CDR3 DNA follows: TGTGCCACTACGAGGACTAGCGCCTACAATGAGCAGTTCTTC. Protein: CATTRTSAYNEQFF.

The CDR3 region is CASSIRDSDYEQYF. The CDR3 nucleotides are TGTGCCAGTAGTATAAGGGACAGCGACTACGAGCAGTACTTC. The V call is TRBV19, the J call TRBJ2-7, with 7 positions matching TRBD1. V shed 2 bases, J shed 3 bases, and the junction held 4 bases outside the gene matches. The CDR3 extends over 14 amino acids. Looked up from germline, CDR1 is LNHDA and CDR2 is SQIVND (reference sequence).

V is TRBV5-6 and J is TRBJ2-5, with a tentative D call TRBD1 (5 bases). Germline-derived CDR1 and CDR2 are SGHDT and YYEEEE. CDR3 length: 13 amino acids. V shed 7 bases and J shed 2 bases, with 12 bases lying between them. The CDR3 reads CASQRGLQETQYF. The CDR3 DNA reads as TGTGCCAGCCAAAGGGGATTACAAGAGACCCAGTACTTC.

This clone was counted a few times. V is TRBV6-5 and J is TRBJ1-2; weak D call: TRBD1 (5 bases). Germline V gives CDR1 MNHEY, CDR2 SVGAGI. The CDR3 is made up of 15 amino acids. The DNA of the CDR3 is TGTGCTTCAACTCACCAGGGAAAGATGGCGTATGGCTACACCTTC. This encodes CASTHQGKMAYGYTF.

The chain couples TRBV28 to TRBJ2-2, with TRBD2 matching 9 bases. CDR3 length: 15 amino acids. CDR1 and CDR2 (germline): MDHEN, SYDVKM. V gave up 10 bases and J gave up 2 bases; unmatched junction bases: 8. The CDR3 region has the DNA TGTGCCACCAAGAGCGGGGGGACTAACACCGGGGAGCTGTTTTTT. Protein: CATKSGGTNTGELFF.

J is TRBJ2-7 and V is TRBV11-2; D call uncertain. Germline V gene data show CDR1 as SGHAT and CDR2 as FQNNGV. V was clipped by 3 bases and J by 2 bases, with 11 bases between them. The CDR3 length is 14 residues. DNA of the CDR3: TGTGCCAGCAGCTTCTCGACACTTACCTACGAGCAGTACTTC. It specifies CASSFSTLTYEQYF.

The chain combines TRBV21-1 with TRBJ2-7; the D segment call TRBD1 is taken from the table without a DNA check. TRBV21-1 is reported as a pseudogene. The CDR3 has 15 amino acids. The CDR3 sequence is CASSPTIRGPYEQYF. The CDR3 DNA reads as TGTGCCAGCAGCCCCACGATCAGGGGACCCTACGAGCAGTACTTC.

The chain joins TRBV6-6 to TRBJ2-7; 9 bases match TRBD1. This CDR3 spans 15 amino acids. J gave up 3 bases and V 7 bases, and 10 bases lay outside the gene matches. The V gene's germline CDR1 is MNHNY and CDR2 SVGAGI (reference sequence). The CDR3 sequence is CASTSDRTGVYEQYF. The CDR3 coding sequence is TGTGCCAGCACCTCGGATAGGACAGGGGTCTACGAGCAGTACTTC.

The chain combines TRBV18 with TRBJ2-7, with a tentative D call TRBD2 (7 bases). The V end lost 1 base, the J end lost 2 bases, and 9 bases lay between the germline ends. Germline CDR1 is KGHSH and CDR2 is LQKENI. The CDR3 is 14 amino acids. Here the CDR3 reads CASSPQGGTYEQYF. The CDR3 DNA reads as TGTGCCAGCTCACCACAGGGGGGGACCTACGAGCAGTACTTC.

The genes are TRBV7-2 and TRBJ2-2; D uncertain. This CDR3 region has 14 residues. Germline CDR1 is SGHTA and CDR2 is FQGNSA. With 5 bases removed from V and 3 bases from J, the gap between germline ends came to 10 bases. The DNA for the CDR3 is TGTGCCAGCAGCCCTCGGGTCTACACCGGGGAGCTGTTTTTT. It encodes CASSPRVYTGELFF.

This CDR3 is CASSGTGGSTDTQYF. CDR3 nucleotide sequence: TGTGCCAGCTCTGGGACAGGAGGTAGCACAGATACGCAGTATTTT. The V gene is TRBV18, the J gene TRBJ2-3; TRBD1 matches 8 bases. The CDR3 runs 15 residues. Trimming removed 6 bases from V and 0 bases from J; junction bases left unmatched: 5. Germline V gene lookup returns CDR1 KGHSH and CDR2 LQKENI. The full variable domain, completed using reference TRBV18 and TRBJ2-3, is NAGVMQNPRHLVRRRGQEARLRCSPMKGHSHVYWYRQLPEEGLKFMVYLQKENIIDESGMPKERFSAEFPKEGPSILRIQQVVRGDSAAYFCASSGTGGSTDTQYFGPGTRLTVL.

The chain links TRBV6-6 to TRBJ2-1; D remains unclear. V lost 7 bases, J lost 5 bases, and 9 bases lay in between. There are 12 residues in the CDR3. Germline values: CDR1 MNHNY, CDR2 SVGAGI (reference sequence). The CDR3 DNA reads as TGTGCCAGCACCGACCAGAACAATGAGCAGTTCTTC. Protein: CASTDQNNEQFF.